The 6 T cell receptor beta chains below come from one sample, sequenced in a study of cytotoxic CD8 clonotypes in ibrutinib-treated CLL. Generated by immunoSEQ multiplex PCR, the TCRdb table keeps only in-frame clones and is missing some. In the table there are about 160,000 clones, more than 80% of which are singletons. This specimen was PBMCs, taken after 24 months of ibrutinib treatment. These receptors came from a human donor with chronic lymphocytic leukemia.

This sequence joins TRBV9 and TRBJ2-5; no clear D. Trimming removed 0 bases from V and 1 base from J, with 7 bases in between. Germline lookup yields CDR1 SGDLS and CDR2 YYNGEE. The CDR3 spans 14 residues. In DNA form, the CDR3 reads TGTGCCAGCAGCGTAGGGCGGAGCCAAGAGACCCAGTACTTC. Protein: CASSVGRSQETQYF.

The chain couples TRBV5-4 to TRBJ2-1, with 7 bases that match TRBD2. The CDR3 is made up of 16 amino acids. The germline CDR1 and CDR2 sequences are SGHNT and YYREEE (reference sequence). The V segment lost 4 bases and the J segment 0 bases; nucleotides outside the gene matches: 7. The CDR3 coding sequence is TGTGCCAGCAGCACGGGGGGTATCAGCTCCTACAATGAGCAGTTCTTC. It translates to CASSTGGISSYNEQFF.

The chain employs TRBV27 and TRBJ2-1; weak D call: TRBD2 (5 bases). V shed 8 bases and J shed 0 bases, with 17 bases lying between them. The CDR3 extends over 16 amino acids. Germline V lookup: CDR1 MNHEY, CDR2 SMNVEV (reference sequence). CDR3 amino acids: CASAHPGSGSYNEQFF. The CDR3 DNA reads TGTGCCAGCGCCCATCCGGGGTCGGGCTCCTACAATGAGCAGTTCTTC.

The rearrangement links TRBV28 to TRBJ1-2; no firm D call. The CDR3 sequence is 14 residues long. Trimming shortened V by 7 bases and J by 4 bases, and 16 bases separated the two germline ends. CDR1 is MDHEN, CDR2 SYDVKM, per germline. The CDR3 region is CASKPDLRGYGYTF. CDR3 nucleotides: TGTGCCAGCAAGCCGGATCTGCGGGGCTATGGCTACACCTTC.

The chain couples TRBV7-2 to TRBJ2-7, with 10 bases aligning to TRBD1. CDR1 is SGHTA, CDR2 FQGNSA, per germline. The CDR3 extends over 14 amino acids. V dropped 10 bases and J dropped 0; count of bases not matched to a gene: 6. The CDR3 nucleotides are TGTGCCACCTCTGGACAGGGGGGCTCCTACGAGCAGTACTTC. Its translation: CATSGQGGSYEQYF.

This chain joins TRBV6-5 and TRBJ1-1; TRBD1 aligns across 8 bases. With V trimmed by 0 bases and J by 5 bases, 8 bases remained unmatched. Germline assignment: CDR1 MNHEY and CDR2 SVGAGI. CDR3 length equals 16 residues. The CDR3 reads CASSYSNQGAGTEAFF. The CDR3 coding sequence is TGTGCCAGCAGTTACTCGAATCAGGGGGCAGGGACTGAAGCTTTCTTT.